One sample yielded the 26 T cell receptor beta chains listed below, sequenced in a study of blood T cell repertoires in COVID-19. The repertoire was sequenced with immunoSEQ multiplex PCR; TCRdb's copy has only in-frame clones and lacks some. The repertoire includes around 69,000 clones, roughly 84% of them detected once, and roughly 6.9% sits in the top ten. Specimen: peripheral blood. The receptors derive from a man aged 50 or older with active COVID-19.

The genes are TRBV5-1 and TRBJ2-5; a possible D gene is TRBD1 (6 bases). Trimming stripped 0 bases from V and 1 base from J, with 13 bases between. This CDR3 is built from 16 residues. Per germline, CDR1 SGHRS and CDR2 YFSETQ. CDR3 nucleotides: TGCGCCAGCAGCTTGGTTGGTGGGGGCCTCCAAGAGACCCAGTACTTC. It specifies CASSLVGGGLQETQYF.

This sequence joins TRBV7-6 and TRBJ2-3; the match to TRBD2 covers 10 bases. This CDR3 is 15 amino acids long. Looked up from germline, CDR1 is SGHVS and CDR2 is FNYEAQ. Trimming removed 5 bases from V and 1 base from J; junction bases left unmatched: 3. The CDR3 DNA sequence: TGTGCCAGCAGCCCCCTAGCGGGGGGCACAGATACGCAGTATTTT. It specifies CASSPLAGGTDTQYF.

The V call is TRBV6-6, the J call TRBJ1-1; D perhaps matches TRBD1 (6 bases). From germline, CDR1 is MNHNY and CDR2 SVGAGI (reference sequence). This CDR3 has 14 residues. Trimming shortened V by 6 bases and J by 7 bases, and 18 bases separated the two germline ends. The CDR3 is CASRKDSRESEAFF. The CDR3 DNA is TGTGCCAGCAGAAAGGACAGTAGGGAGAGTGAAGCTTTCTTT.

This chain joins TRBV11-2 and TRBJ2-5, with 8 bases aligning to TRBD1. Germline V gene sequence: CDR1 SGHAT, CDR2 FQNNGV. The V segment lost 2 bases and the J segment 5 bases; nucleotides outside the gene matches: 7. The CDR3 has 15 amino acids. CDR3 sequence reads: CASSLSTGGGETQYF. The CDR3 DNA sequence: TGTGCCAGCAGCTTATCAACAGGGGGTGGGGAGACCCAGTACTTC.

The V call is TRBV5-8, the J call TRBJ1-1; 9 positions match TRBD1. The CDR3 covers 16 residues. Looked up from germline, CDR1 is SGHTS and CDR2 is YDEGEE. V dropped 4 bases and J dropped 4; count of bases not matched to a gene: 11. The CDR3 here is CASSPRTGAIGTEAFF. CDR3 nucleotide sequence: TGTGCCAGCAGCCCACGGACAGGGGCAATAGGCACTGAAGCTTTCTTT.

The V call is TRBV5-4, the J call TRBJ2-1; TRBD1 matches at 7 bases. Germline V gene sequence: CDR1 SGHNT, CDR2 YYREEE (reference sequence). The ends lost 2 bases at V and 7 bases at J; junction bases unmatched: 15. CDR3 length: 17 amino acids. The CDR3 bases are TGTGCCAGCAGCTTACCCCAAACAGGGGTCATGGTGAATGAGCAGTTCTTC. The encoded protein is CASSLPQTGVMVNEQFF.

V and J are TRBV18 and TRBJ2-3; D possibly corresponds to TRBD2 (5 bases). The CDR3 loop spans 13 amino acids. The V end lost 3 bases, the J end lost 4 bases, and 8 bases lay between the germline ends. Germline-derived CDR1 and CDR2 are KGHSH and LQKENI. The CDR3 DNA reads as TGTGCCAGCTCACCGGGGAGATCAGATACGCAGTATTTT. Its protein is CASSPGRSDTQYF.

The rearrangement uses TRBV18 and TRBJ2-1; D is possibly TRBD2 (7 bases). The germline V gene encodes CDR1 KGHSH and CDR2 LQKENI. Trimming pared 2 bases from V and 0 bases from J, leaving 14 bases between. The CDR3 is 17 amino acids. The CDR3: CASSPGGGGSSYNEQFF. The CDR3, as DNA: TGTGCCAGCTCACCAGGGGGGGGCGGGTCCTCCTACAATGAGCAGTTCTTC. Filled out from reference TRBV18 and TRBJ2-1, the complete variable domain reads NAGVMQNPRHLVRRRGQEARLRCSPMKGHSHVYWYRQLPEEGLKFMVYLQKENIIDESGMPKERFSAEFPKEGPSILRIQQVVRGDSAAYFCASSPGGGGSSYNEQFFGPGTRLTVL.

The J gene is TRBJ1-1, the V gene TRBV7-2, with TRBD1 identical over 8 bases. CDR1 is SGHTA, CDR2 FQGNSA, per germline. The CDR3 has 14 amino acids. J lost 9 bases, V lost 1 base, and 7 bases had no gene match. CDR3 amino acids: CASSLGGDRSKAFF. CDR3 DNA: TGTGCCAGCAGCTTAGGCGGGGACAGGTCGAAAGCTTTCTTT.

The genes are TRBV9 and TRBJ2-1, with 8 bases identical to TRBD2. The CDR3 is 17 residues long. J lost 8 bases, V lost 0 bases, and 13 bases had no gene match. Germline V gene lookup returns CDR1 SGDLS and CDR2 YYNGEE. The DNA for the CDR3 is TGTGCCAGCAGCGTAGCACCTGATGCCGGGAGGGCCTATGAGCAGTTCTTC. This translates into CASSVAPDAGRAYEQFF.

The V gene is TRBV7-8, the J gene TRBJ2-4; 7 nucleotides line up with TRBD1. J was trimmed by 6 bases and V by 5 bases; bases with no gene match: 7. Germline values: CDR1 SGHVS, CDR2 FQNEAQ. The CDR3 covers 14 residues. CDR3 sequence: CASSVQGVGNIQYF. CDR3 sequence (DNA): TGTGCCAGCAGCGTTCAGGGGGTGGGAAACATTCAGTACTTC.

This chain joins TRBV6-1 and TRBJ1-2, with 9 bases identical to TRBD1. V lost 1 base and J lost 3; bases outside the gene matches: 3. Germline loops: CDR1 MNHNS, CDR2 SASEGT. The CDR3 extends over 15 amino acids. CDR3 protein: CASSEEDRGYYGYTF. Written as DNA, the CDR3 is TGTGCCAGCAGTGAAGAGGACAGGGGTTACTATGGCTACACCTTC.

The J gene is TRBJ2-7, the V gene TRBV6-1; 13 nucleotides agree with TRBD2. CDR1 is MNHNS, CDR2 SASEGT, per germline. This CDR3 region has 12 residues. The CDR3 DNA reads as TGTGCCAGCAGTGAAGGGGGGACTAGCGGGACTGTC. It yields the protein CASSEGGTSGTV.

The CDR3 nucleotides are TGTGCCAGCACCTCGACAGGAGACAATGAAAAACTGTTTTTT. It translates to CASTSTGDNEKLFF. The rearrangement links TRBV6-6 to TRBJ1-4, with D tentatively TRBD1 (6 bases). Germline V gene data show CDR1 as MNHNY and CDR2 as SVGAGI (reference sequence). The CDR3 extends over 14 amino acids. The ends were cut back, 7 bases at V and 5 bases at J, with 14 bases in the middle.

The chain has TRBV11-2 and TRBJ1-5; 7 positions agree with TRBD1. The CDR3 is 16 amino acids. CDR1 and CDR2 (germline): SGHAT, FQNNGV. Losses at the gene ends were 1 base for V and 4 bases for J; bases not matched to a gene: 7. CDR3 sequence reads: CASSLGRGRGNQPQHF. CDR3 coding DNA: TGTGCCAGCAGCTTAGGAAGGGGGCGTGGGAATCAGCCCCAGCATTTT.

This chain joins TRBV3-1 (or the pseudogene TRBV3-2) and TRBJ2-2, with 8 positions matching TRBD1. This CDR3 comprises 16 residues. Trimming removed 4 bases from V and 5 bases from J; junction bases left unmatched: 9. Germline V gene sequence: CDR1 LGHDT, CDR2 YNNKEL (reference sequence). In nucleotides, the CDR3 is TGTGCCAGCAGCCCAATAGATGACAGGGGTACCGGGGAGCTGTTTTTT. Translating gives CASSPIDDRGTGELFF.

J is TRBJ2-3 and V is TRBV6-6, with 7 bases lining up with TRBD1. This CDR3 contains 14 residues. Germline V CDR1 and CDR2: MNHNY, SVGAGI (reference sequence). After removal of 2 bases from V and 2 bases from J, the junction contained 1 base not matched to a gene. The CDR3 protein is CASSYGQATDTQYF. CDR3 bases: TGTGCCAGCAGTTACGGACAGGCCACAGATACGCAGTATTTT.

V usage is TRBV11-3 and J usage is TRBJ2-2; 12 bases map to TRBD2. The V gene end was trimmed by 9 bases and the J gene end by 5 bases; junction bases not matched to a gene: 4. This CDR3 region has 14 residues. Germline assignment: CDR1 SGHNT and CDR2 YENEEA. CDR3 bases: TGTGCCAGTAGACTAGCGGGAGATACCGGGGAGCTGTTTTTT. The encoded protein is CASRLAGDTGELFF.

The V call is TRBV6-5, the J call TRBJ2-1; 8 nucleotides line up with TRBD2. The CDR3 spans 13 residues. V was clipped by 5 bases and J by 14 bases; unmatched bases: 11. The germline V gene has CDR1 MNHEY and CDR2 SVGAGI. The CDR3 here is CASSPGLGAGKFF. CDR3 nucleotide sequence: TGTGCCAGCAGTCCGGGACTAGGTGCTGGAAAGTTCTTC.

The DNA for the CDR3 is TGTGCCTGGAGCGGTATCCTACTGAATAATTCACCCCTCCACTTT. Translated, it gives CAWSGILLNNSPLHF. The chain combines TRBV30 with TRBJ1-6; D is unresolved. Trimming removed 3 bases at V and 5 bases at J, with 14 bases between. Per germline, CDR1 GTSNPN and CDR2 SVGIG (reference sequence). The CDR3 is made up of 15 amino acids.

V and J are TRBV7-3 and TRBJ2-7; D is perhaps TRBD2 (6 bases). Germline CDR1 SGHTA, CDR2 FQGTGA. The CDR3 contains 15 residues. The V gene lost 0 bases and the J gene lost 0 bases, with 9 bases spanning the gap. As DNA, the CDR3 is TGTGCCAGCAGCTTAACGGGACTTGGCTCCTACGAGCAGTACTTC. This translates into CASSLTGLGSYEQYF.

The genes are TRBV10-1 and TRBJ1-2; D not resolved. The V end was cut by 7 bases, the J end by 4 bases, with 16 bases between. The CDR3 sequence is 14 residues long. The V gene's germline CDR1 is WNHNN and CDR2 SYGVQD (reference sequence). The CDR3 is CASTPSRGSYGYTF. In DNA, the CDR3 is TGCGCCAGCACCCCAAGCAGAGGATCCTATGGCTACACCTTC.

The chain uses TRBV5-1 and TRBJ2-5, with D perhaps TRBD2 (6 bases). The CDR3 loop spans 16 amino acids. The germline gives CDR1 SGHRS, CDR2 YFSETQ. The V end lost 2 bases, the J end lost 5 bases, and 19 bases lay between the germline ends. The CDR3 sequence is CASSFQVTGVMETQYF. CDR3 in DNA: TGCGCCAGCAGCTTTCAGGTCACGGGAGTAATGGAGACCCAGTACTTC.

The chain carries TRBV3-1 (or the pseudogene TRBV3-2) and TRBJ1-3; D unclear. There are 11 residues in the CDR3. CDR1 and CDR2 (germline): LGHDT, YNNKEL (reference sequence). V lost 4 bases to trimming and J lost 5 bases, with 3 bases between them. CDR3 sequence reads: CASSLRNTIYF. The CDR3 DNA follows: TGTGCCAGCAGCCTAAGAAACACCATATATTTT.

The genes are TRBV27 and TRBJ2-1; the match to TRBD1 covers 7 bases. The CDR3 consists of 15 residues. The germline V gene encodes CDR1 MNHEY and CDR2 SMNVEV (reference sequence). V dropped 1 base and J dropped 9; count of bases not matched to a gene: 9. The CDR3 DNA is TGTGCCAGCAGTTTATGGGCAGGGGGAAGGGGTGAGCAGTTCTTC. Amino acid sequence: CASSLWAGGRGEQFF.

The chain joins TRBV29-1 to TRBJ2-3; 7 nucleotides match TRBD1. The V and J ends lost 3 bases and 5 bases, in that order; junction bases with no gene match: 5. CDR1 and CDR2 (germline): SQVTM, ANQGSEA. The CDR3 consists of 13 residues. Here the CDR3 DNA reads TGCAGCGTTGACGACAGGGACAAAGATACGCAGTATTTT. It encodes CSVDDRDKDTQYF.